The T cell receptor (beta chain) described here comes from a study of glioma-infiltrating T cells after dendritic cell vaccination. At the level of the study: Glioblastoma patients came from Phase I and II dendritic cell vaccination trials. Treatment, given 2003 to 2012, was autologous tumor lysate-pulsed dendritic cell vaccination.

Worth noting for this clone: Antigen unknown.

The study's findings and limits: Patients with more pretreatment TILs had longer time to progression and survival.

Time point denoted: after dendritic cell vaccination, including at tumor progression/relapse. Germline V gene sequence: CDR1 SGHAT, CDR2 FQNNGV. The CDR3 loop spans 12 amino acids. V was cut by 5 bases and J by 8 bases, with 10 bases left in between. The method was immunoSEQ multiplex PCR; TCRdb's version includes in-frame clones alone and lacks a portion of them. The table records 72,000 or so clones, around 87% of them present only once. The chain couples TRBV11-2 to TRBJ2-1; a possible D gene is TRBD1 (5 bases). The TCR comes from a human donor with glioblastoma. Sample: blood, taken after dendritic cell vaccination. CDR3: CASSTQGDEQFF. The CDR3, as DNA: TGTGCCAGCAGCACACAAGGGGATGAGCAGTTCTTC. The entire variable domain, with the rest obtained from reference TRBV11-2 and TRBJ2-1, is as follows: EAGVAQSPRYKIIEKRQSVAFWCNPISGHATLYWYQQILGQGPKLLIQFQNNGVVDDSQLPKDRFSAERLKGVDSTLKIQPAKLEDSAVYLCASSTQGDEQFFGPGTRLTVL.